The 19 T cell receptor beta chains below were found in one sample sequenced in a study of T cell changes during pregnancy in multiple sclerosis. The method was immunoSEQ multiplex PCR; TCRdb's version includes in-frame clones alone and lacks a portion of them. In the table there are approximately 120,000 clones, 90% to 98% of which are singletons. Material: peripheral blood, obtained after pregnancy. These receptors all stem from a female donor with multiple sclerosis, enrolled in a pregnancy study.

V and J are TRBV20-1 and TRBJ2-5; D remains ambiguous. CDR1 and CDR2 (germline): DFQATT, SNEGSKA (reference sequence). V lost 6 bases and J lost 5, with 7 bases in between. The CDR3 extends over 10 amino acids. CDR3 DNA sequence: TGCAGTGCCAGGCAGGAGACCCAGTACTTC. Translating gives CSARQETQYF.

The chain recombines TRBV2 with TRBJ1-1, with 8 bases matching TRBD1. The CDR3 has 17 amino acids. Trimming removed 2 bases from V and 3 bases from J; junction bases left unmatched: 11. CDR1 SNHLY and CDR2 FYNNEI come from the germline V gene. The CDR3 spells CASSETGQGVEDTEAFF. The DNA for the CDR3 is TGTGCCAGCAGTGAAACCGGACAGGGAGTGGAAGACACTGAAGCTTTCTTT.

The rearrangement links TRBV19 to TRBJ2-1, with TRBD1 matching over 9 bases. V lost 5 bases, J lost 7 bases, and 9 bases stayed unmatched. Germline values: CDR1 LNHDA, CDR2 SQIVND (reference sequence). This CDR3 is 15 amino acids long. In DNA form, the CDR3 reads TGTGCCAGTAGTCCGCCGGGACAGGGTGGGAATGAGCAGTTCTTC. Translation gives CASSPPGQGGNEQFF.

V is TRBV28 and J is TRBJ2-1, with D unresolved. Germline V gives CDR1 MDHEN, CDR2 SYDVKM. The CDR3 length is 14 residues. V was trimmed by 2 bases and J by 2 bases, leaving 7 bases between them. The CDR3 DNA is TGTGCCAGCAGTTTAGAACTCGCCTACAATGAGCAGTTCTTC. Translation: CASSLELAYNEQFF.

The chain links TRBV29-1 to TRBJ2-3; D uncertain. The germline V gene has CDR1 SQVTM and CDR2 ANQGSEA. The V end lost 6 bases, the J end lost 4 bases, and 8 bases lay between the germline ends. The CDR3 spans 11 residues. This CDR3 is CSVLPSDTQYF. The CDR3 region has the DNA TGCAGCGTACTCCCCTCAGATACGCAGTATTTT.

The chain uses TRBV9 and TRBJ2-1; no clear D gene. The length of the CDR3 is 12 residues. The germline CDR1 and CDR2 sequences are SGDLS and YYNGEE. V was pared by 3 bases and J by 3 bases, with 4 bases between. The DNA of the CDR3 is TGTGCCAGCAGCGCCGGCTACAATGAGCAGTTCTTC. Protein: CASSAGYNEQFF.

The CDR3 DNA follows: TGCGCCAGCAGCTTGGCCGCAGGGGCCGTAGGGGCTTTCTTT. It codes for CASSLAAGAVGAFF. The V and J genes are TRBV5-1 and TRBJ1-1, with D possibly TRBD1 on 6 matching bases. Germline assignment: CDR1 SGHRS and CDR2 YFSETQ. The CDR3 is 14 amino acids. The V and J ends lost 0 bases and 11 bases respectively, with 17 bases between them. The full variable domain, in which reference TRBV5-1 and TRBJ1-1 provide the parts outside the CDR3, is KAGVTQTPRYLIKTRGQQVTLSCSPISGHRSVSWYQQTPGQGLQFLFEYFSETQRNKGNFPGRFSGRQFSNSRSEMNVSTLELGDSALYLCASSLAAGAVGAFFGQGTRLTVV.

The rearrangement uses TRBV6-1 and TRBJ1-1, with D unresolved. Trimming took off 3 bases at V and 1 base at J, with 9 bases between the two ends. Germline CDR1 MNHNS, CDR2 SASEGT. The CDR3 totals 14 residues. This CDR3 is CASSEMAGNTEAFF. In nucleotides, the CDR3 is TGTGCCAGCAGTGAGATGGCAGGGAACACTGAAGCTTTCTTT.

V and J are TRBV5-5 and TRBJ2-1; 8 bases line up with TRBD2. The CDR3 is 18 residues long. Germline values: CDR1 SGHKS, CDR2 YYEKEE (reference sequence). Trimming at V came to 2 bases and at J to 3 bases, leaving 13 bases not matched to a gene. CDR3 nucleotide sequence: TGTGCCAGCAGCTTTACCTTAGGCCGACTAGCGCTCTACAATGAGCAGTTCTTC. Translated, it gives CASSFTLGRLALYNEQFF.

Only one count was recorded for this clone. The junction differs from germline at one of its ends, possibly a read error. CDR3 sequence (DNA): TGTGCTAGCAGCCCGGACCCCGGGAATGATGAGCAGTTCTTC. It is translated as CASSPDPGNDEQFF. The J gene is TRBJ2-1, the V gene TRBV7-7, with a tentative D call TRBD2 (5 bases). From germline, CDR1 is SSHAT and CDR2 FNYEAQ (reference sequence). This CDR3 comprises 14 residues.

The chain is built from TRBV6-5 and TRBJ2-1; 9 nucleotides line up with TRBD2. The CDR3 contains 15 residues. V lost 3 bases to trimming and J lost 4 bases; unmatched junction nucleotides: 4. Germline V gene sequence: CDR1 MNHEY, CDR2 SVGAGI. The CDR3 here is CASSYSGREYNEQFF. The CDR3, as DNA: TGTGCCAGCAGTTATAGCGGGAGAGAATACAATGAGCAGTTCTTC.

This chain joins TRBV5-1 and TRBJ2-1; 8 positions match TRBD2. V was clipped by 4 bases and J by 0 bases; unmatched bases: 6. Germline lookup yields CDR1 SGHRS and CDR2 YFSETQ. The CDR3 loop spans 16 amino acids. CDR3 loop: CASSLAGWSSYNEQFF. The CDR3 nucleotides read TGCGCCAGCAGCCTAGCGGGTTGGAGCTCCTACAATGAGCAGTTCTTC.

This chain links TRBV2 with TRBJ2-1, with TRBD2 matching over 13 bases. With 5 bases clipped from V and 8 bases from J, the junction kept 9 bases outside the gene matches. CDR3 size: 16 residues. Germline CDR1 SNHLY, CDR2 FYNNEI. The DNA for the CDR3 is TGTGCCAGCAGTTCGAGACTAGCGGGGGGTCGAGATGAGCAGTTCTTC. Amino acid sequence: CASSSRLAGGRDEQFF.

The chain uses TRBV28 and TRBJ1-4; no reliable D call. Germline V lookup: CDR1 MDHEN, CDR2 SYDVKM. Trimming removed 7 bases at V and 3 bases at J, with 3 bases between. The CDR3 covers 11 residues. CDR3 residues: CASTANEKLFF. Written as DNA, the CDR3 is TGTGCCAGCACAGCTAATGAAAAACTGTTTTTT.

This chain connects TRBV28 to TRBJ2-7; D is unclear. V shed 5 bases and J shed 1 base, with 9 bases lying between them. Germline-derived CDR1 and CDR2 are MDHEN and SYDVKM. This CDR3 is built from 13 residues. The CDR3 sequence is CASSTPTSYEQYF. CDR3 sequence (DNA): TGTGCCAGCAGTACCCCCACTTCCTACGAGCAGTACTTC. Full variable domain (rest looked up from reference TRBV28 and TRBJ2-7): DVKVTQSSRYLVKRTGEKVFLECVQDMDHENMFWYRQDPGLGLRLIYFSYDVKMKEKGDIPEGYSVSREKKERFSLILESASTNQTSMYLCASSTPTSYEQYFGPGTRLTVT.

The chain recombines TRBV5-4 with TRBJ2-7; D is uncertain. CDR1 SGHNT and CDR2 YYREEE come from the germline V gene (reference sequence). This CDR3 spans 13 amino acids. Deletions cut 0 bases from V and 7 bases from J, with 11 bases between. The CDR3 DNA is TGTGCCAGCAGCTTGGAAATGGCGAGGGAGCAGTACTTC. Protein sequence: CASSLEMAREQYF.

This clone is a singleton in its sample. This chain links TRBV29-1 with TRBJ2-5, with D possibly matching TRBD2 (7 bases). The CDR3 is 13 amino acids. Trimming took 1 base from V and 7 from J, leaving 13 bases between them. Germline lookup yields CDR1 SQVTM and CDR2 ANQGSEA. CDR3 loop: CSVEVGGEATQYF. The CDR3 region has the DNA TGCAGCGTTGAAGTAGGGGGGGAAGCGACCCAGTACTTC.

The J gene is TRBJ2-1, the V gene TRBV14; D remains ambiguous. Trimming cost V 0 bases and J 5 bases, with 8 bases left between them. The CDR3 contains 14 residues. Per the germline V gene, CDR1 is SGHDN and CDR2 is FVKESK. CDR3 sequence: CASSQDGMNNEQFF. In nucleotides, the CDR3 is TGTGCCAGCAGCCAAGATGGCATGAACAATGAGCAGTTCTTC. Full variable domain (remainder filled in from reference TRBV14 and TRBJ2-1): EAGVTQFPSHSVIEKGQTVTLRCDPISGHDNLYWYRRVMGKEIKFLLHFVKESKQDESGMPNNRFLAERTGGTYSTLKVQPAELEDSGVYFCASSQDGMNNEQFFGPGTRLTVL.

The genes are TRBV5-1 and TRBJ2-1; TRBD2 aligns across 13 bases. J was trimmed by 9 bases and V by 0 bases; bases with no gene match: 6. The CDR3 consists of 16 residues. Germline loops: CDR1 SGHRS, CDR2 YFSETQ. CDR3 loop: CASSLAGLAGTGEQFF. CDR3 DNA: TGCGCCAGCAGCTTGGCGGGACTAGCGGGAACAGGTGAGCAGTTCTTC.